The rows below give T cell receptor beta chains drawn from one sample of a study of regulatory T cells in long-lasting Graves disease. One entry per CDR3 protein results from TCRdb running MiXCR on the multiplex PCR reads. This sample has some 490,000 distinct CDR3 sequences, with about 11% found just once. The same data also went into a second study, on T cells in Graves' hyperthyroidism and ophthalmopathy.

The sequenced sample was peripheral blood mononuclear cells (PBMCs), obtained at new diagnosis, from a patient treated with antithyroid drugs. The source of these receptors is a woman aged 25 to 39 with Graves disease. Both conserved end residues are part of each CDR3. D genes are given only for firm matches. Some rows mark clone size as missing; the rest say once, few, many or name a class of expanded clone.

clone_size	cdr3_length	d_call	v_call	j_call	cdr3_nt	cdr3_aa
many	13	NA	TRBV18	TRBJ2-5	TGTGCCAGCAGCTTAGGAATTCAAGAGACCCAGTACTTC	CASSLGIQETQYF
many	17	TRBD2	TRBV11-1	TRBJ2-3	TGTGCCAGCAGCTTAAAAGGCGGGAGGGCTAGCACAGATACGCAGTATTTT	CASSLKGGRASTDTQYF
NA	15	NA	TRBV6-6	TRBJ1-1	TGTGCCAGCAGTTACTCGAGGCAGGGAGTAACTGAAGCTTTCTTT	CASSYSRQGVTEAFF
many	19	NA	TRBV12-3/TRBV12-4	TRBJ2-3	TGTGCCAGCACCCAGTTCTCTCTAGGGGGGAACAGGGCTACAGATACGCAGTATTTT	CASTQFSLGGNRATDTQYF
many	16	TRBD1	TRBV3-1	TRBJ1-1	TGTGCCAGCAGCCCTCATGGGACAGCGATGAACACTGAAGCTTTCTTT	CASSPHGTAMNTEAFF
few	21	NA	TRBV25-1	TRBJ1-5	TGTGCCAGCACAAACCCCGATCAACAGGGTAGGTACACATATAGCAATCAGCCCCAGCATTTT	CASTNPDQQGRYTYSNQPQHF
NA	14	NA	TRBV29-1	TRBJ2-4	TGCAGCGTTAACCTGGCCCCCGGTTTAAACATTCAGTACTTC	CSVNLAPGLNIQYF
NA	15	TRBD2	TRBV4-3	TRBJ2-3	TGCGCCAGCGGCTTTAGCGGGACCTCCACAGATACGCAGTATTTT	CASGFSGTSTDTQYF
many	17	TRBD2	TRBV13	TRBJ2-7	TGTGCCAGCAGCCAAGTTGGGACTAGCGGAATAAAGGCCGAGCAGTACTTC	CASSQVGTSGIKAEQYF
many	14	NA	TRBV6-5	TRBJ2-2	TGTGCCAGCAGTTTACGACTTGACACCGGGGAGCTGTTTTTT	CASSLRLDTGELFF
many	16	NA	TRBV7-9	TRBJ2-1	TGTGCCAGCAGCTGGGACGGTCACAGCTCCTACAATGAGCAGTTCTTC	CASSWDGHSSYNEQFF
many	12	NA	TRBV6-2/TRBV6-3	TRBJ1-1	TGTGCCAGCAATCCGGGACCAGGTGAAGCTTTCTTT	CASNPGPGEAFF
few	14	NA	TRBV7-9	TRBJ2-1	TGTGCCAGCAGCTTAGCGAGGAGGTCGGGGGAGCAGTTCTTC	CASSLARRSGEQFF
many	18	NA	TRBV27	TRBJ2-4	TGTGCCAGCAGTTTATCCGTGGGGGCCCTCCGCTCGGGAAACATTCAGTACTTC	CASSLSVGALRSGNIQYF
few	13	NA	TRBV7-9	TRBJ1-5	TGTGCCAGCAGCTTATCGGCGATAGCGGCCCAGCATTTT	CASSLSAIAAQHF
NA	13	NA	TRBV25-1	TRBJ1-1	TGTGCCAGCAGCCAGGACGGCGAATTAGAAGCTTTCTTT	CASSQDGELEAFF
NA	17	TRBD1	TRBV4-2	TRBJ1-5	TGTGCCAGCAGCCAAAAACCGGGACAGGAGAACAATCAGCCCCAGCATTTT	CASSQKPGQENNQPQHF
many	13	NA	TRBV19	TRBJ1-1	TGTGCCAGTAGTATCTATACGGGAACTGAAGCTTTCTTT	CASSIYTGTEAFF
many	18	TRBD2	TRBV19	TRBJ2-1	TGTGCCAGTAGTATGGCTAGCGGGAGGGCCGTGTTCTACAATGAGCAGTTCTTC	CASSMASGRAVFYNEQFF
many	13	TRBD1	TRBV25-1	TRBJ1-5	TGTGCCAGCAGACAGGGGTACGATCAGCCCCAGCATTTT	CASRQGYDQPQHF
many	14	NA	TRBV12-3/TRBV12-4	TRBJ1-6	TGTGCCAGCAGTCCTAGCGGGAGAGAATCACCCCTCCACTTT	CASSPSGRESPLHF
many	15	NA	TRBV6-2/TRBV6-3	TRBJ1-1	TGTGCCAGCAGGAAGACTGTGACGATGAACACTGAAGCTTTCTTT	CASRKTVTMNTEAFF
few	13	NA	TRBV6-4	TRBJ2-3	TGTGCCAGCAAACCCCACGGGGGAGATACGCAGTATTTT	CASKPHGGDTQYF
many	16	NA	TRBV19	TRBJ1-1	TGTGCCAGTAGTTCGATGCAGGAACAATGGAACACTGAAGCTTTCTTT	CASSSMQEQWNTEAFF
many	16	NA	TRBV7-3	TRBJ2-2	TGTGCCAGCAGCTTAATGGGGGGCGCTTACACCGGGGAGCTGTTTTTT	CASSLMGGAYTGELFF
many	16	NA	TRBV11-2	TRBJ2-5	TGTGCCAGCAGCTTAGAGTACAGGGTAGGAGAAGAGACCCAGTACTTC	CASSLEYRVGEETQYF
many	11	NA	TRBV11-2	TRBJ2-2	TGTGCCAGCTCTGGAGTCGGGGAGCTGTTTTTT	CASSGVGELFF
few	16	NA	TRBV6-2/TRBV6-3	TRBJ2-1	TGTGCCAGCAGGGGGAGCGGCGCGAGCTCCTACAATGAGCAGTTCTTC	CASRGSGASSYNEQFF
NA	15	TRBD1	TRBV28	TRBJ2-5	TGTGCCAGCAGTTCACCGGGACAGGAGCAAGAGACCCAGTACTTC	CASSSPGQEQETQYF
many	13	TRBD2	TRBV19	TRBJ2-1	TGTGCCAGTACTAGCGGACCCTACAATGAGCAGTTCTTC	CASTSGPYNEQFF
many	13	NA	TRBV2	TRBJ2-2	TGTGCCAGCGGAGAGACGTCCCCCGGGGAGCTGTTTTTT	CASGETSPGELFF
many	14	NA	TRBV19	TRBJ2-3	TGTGCCAGTAGGGACACTTTCAGCACAGATACGCAGTATTTT	CASRDTFSTDTQYF
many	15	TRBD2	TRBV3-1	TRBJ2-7	TGTGCCAGCAGCCTTTCGAGCGGGGACTCCTACGAGCAGTACTTC	CASSLSSGDSYEQYF
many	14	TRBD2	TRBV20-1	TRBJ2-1	TGCAGTGCTAGAGCTAGCGGGCCATACAATGAGCAGTTCTTC	CSARASGPYNEQFF
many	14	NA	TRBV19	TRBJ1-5	TGTGCCAGTAGTATGCGGGGCCCTTCGCAGCCCCAGCATTTT	CASSMRGPSQPQHF
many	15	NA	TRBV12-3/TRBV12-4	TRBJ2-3	TGTGCCAGCATCCTAGATGTGGTGGAGGCAGATACGCAGTATTTT	CASILDVVEADTQYF
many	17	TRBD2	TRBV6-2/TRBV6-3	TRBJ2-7	TGTGCCAGCAGGACGGGACTAGCGGTAGTCCGCTCCTACGAGCAGTACTTC	CASRTGLAVVRSYEQYF
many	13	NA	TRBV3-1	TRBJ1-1	TGTGCCAGCAGCCCCCCGGGGAACACTGAAGCTTTCTTT	CASSPPGNTEAFF
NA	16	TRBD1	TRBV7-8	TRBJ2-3	TGTGCCAGCAGCCGATACAGGGGTGGTAGCACAGATACGCAGTATTTT	CASSRYRGGSTDTQYF
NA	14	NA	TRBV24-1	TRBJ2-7	TGTGCCACCAGTGATAGGTGGAGTTCCTACGAGCAGTACTTC	CATSDRWSSYEQYF
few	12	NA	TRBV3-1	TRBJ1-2	TGTGCCAGCAGCCAGGGGCTCGGGGGCTACACCTTC	CASSQGLGGYTF
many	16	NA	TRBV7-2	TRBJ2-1	TGTGCCAGCAGCTTAGCGCTAGGGATTTCCTACAATGAGCAGTTCTTC	CASSLALGISYNEQFF
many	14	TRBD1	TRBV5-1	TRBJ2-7	TGCGCCAGCAGGGTCGGGACAGTAACCTACGAGCAGTACTTC	CASRVGTVTYEQYF
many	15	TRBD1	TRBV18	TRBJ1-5	TGTGCCAGCTCACCAATCCAGGGGGGCGATCAGCCCCAGCATTTT	CASSPIQGGDQPQHF
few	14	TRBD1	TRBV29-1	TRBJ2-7	TGCAGCGTGCGGGGGGACAGGGGTATCTACGAGCAGTACTTC	CSVRGDRGIYEQYF
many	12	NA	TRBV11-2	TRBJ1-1	TGTGCCAGCAACTTCCCCCAGGGGATAGCTTTCTTT	CASNFPQGIAFF